This T cell receptor (beta chain) is from a study of T cell responses to AZD1222 COVID-19 vaccine. Notes on the study in general: Among spike-specific TCRs, nearly half reportedly target unmutated variant regions. The number of AZD1222 recipients seropositive at baseline was only five or six. Researchers report vaccine-associated CD4 TCRs spanning spike, with dominance at 160-218 and 743-854. After the peak T cell response, and only then, were repertoires sampled.

Clones were sequenced by immunoSEQ multiplex PCR, and TCRdb holds only the in-frame ones, with some missing. The table shows fewer than 90,000 clones, with 75% to 95% occurring only once. Of note for this clone: Its antigen remains unidentified.

Trimming stripped 6 bases from V and 0 bases from J, with 18 bases between. Germline loops: CDR1 SQVTM, CDR2 ANQGSEA. The CDR3 length is 16 residues. The TCR was taken from an adult who received the AZD1222 COVID-19 vaccine. Source: peripheral blood, taken 28 days after the second AZD1222 dose. This chain uses TRBV29-1 with TRBJ2-1; D is tentatively TRBD1 or TRBD2 (5 bases each). The CDR3 bases are TGCAGCGTCCGGACGGGGCTTGGAAGCTCCTACAATGAGCAGTTCTTC. Residues: CSVRTGLGSSYNEQFF.